The next 18 T cell receptor beta chains were all read from a single sample in a study of CD4 and CD8 cells across lung adenocarcinoma regions listed by TCRdb under 2018. Receptors were amplified or captured by PCR. The sample was run on a HiSeq X Ten. TCRdb reprocessed the public reads (quality trimming at Q25 with fastp, clone calling with MiXCR) and kept in-frame beta chains. Rows merge per CDR3 protein into single entries with the most common DNA and genes. A total of 4,500 to 5,500 distinct CDR3 sequences appear in this sample, around 45% of them only once. Of the sample, 13% to 15% is held by the ten largest clones. Specimen: CD4+ T cells from the margin of a lung tumor. This specimen's cell subset or site label, interpreted: tumor margin region. These TCRs come from a female donor with lung adenocarcinoma. The CD4 and CD8 labels of this study may be unreliable.

This clonotype showed up just a few times. At one end the junction does not follow the germline gene, possibly because of a read error. The V and J genes are TRBV12-3 or TRBV12-4 and TRBJ1-2; D gene ambiguous. The length of the CDR3 is 14 residues. The CDR3 nucleotides read TGTGCCAGCAGTTTATATGTAACGGCCGATGGCTATACCTTC. This encodes CASSLYVTADGYTF.

This clonotype was seen a few times. CDR3 in DNA: TGTGCCAGCAGCTTCATAGGAGGGGGCACCGGGGAGCTGTTTTTT. Protein sequence: CASSFIGGGTGELFF. The rearrangement links TRBV11-3 to TRBJ2-2; either TRBD1 or TRBD2 may supply D (6 bases each). The CDR3 spans 15 residues. V lost 3 bases, J lost 4 bases, and 12 bases lay in between. The germline gives CDR1 SGHNT, CDR2 YENEEA.

This clonotype occurred once. V usage is TRBV6-1 and J usage is TRBJ2-1; D gene uncertain. Near its end, the DNA agrees better with TRBJ2-7, so the J call may be wrong. This CDR3 spans 13 amino acids. Germline-derived CDR1 and CDR2 are MNHNS and SASEGT. The CDR3 region has the DNA TGTGCCAGCAGTCCGGGCCACTCCTACGAGCAGTACTTC. Its protein product is CASSPGHSYEQYF.

V gene TRBV9 combines with J gene TRBJ2-7; either TRBD1 or TRBD2 may supply D (5 bases each). The CDR3 totals 14 residues. Per germline, CDR1 SGDLS and CDR2 YYNGEE. Between the trimmed V and J ends, which lost 0 bases and 4 bases, there was a span of 11 bases. This CDR3 reads CASSVGVGGYEQYF. Here the CDR3 DNA reads TGTGCCAGCAGCGTAGGAGTTGGGGGATACGAGCAGTACTTC.

The rearrangement uses TRBV3-1 and TRBJ2-1, with D possibly TRBD2 on 6 matching bases. CDR1 and CDR2 (germline): LGHDT, YNNKEL (reference sequence). This CDR3 has 17 residues. V lost 5 bases to trimming and J lost 8 bases, with 25 bases between them. The CDR3 loop is CASSNRTPGGPVDEQFF. The DNA of the CDR3 is TGTGCCAGCAGCAACCGTACGCCCGGAGGGCCGGTGGATGAGCAGTTCTTC.

On this clonotype: The junction and the germline gene differ at one end; a read error may be behind it. V gene TRBV7-8 combines with J gene TRBJ2-1, with 12 bases that match TRBD2. The CDR3 is 15 amino acids. Germline lookup yields CDR1 SGHVS and CDR2 FQNEAQ. The DNA of the CDR3 is TGTGCCAGCAGCGCCCGACTAGCGGGAGCGTACGAGCACTACTTC. Translating gives CASSARLAGAYEHYF.

V is TRBV9 and J is TRBJ2-1; 9 bases align to TRBD2. Germline lookup yields CDR1 SGDLS and CDR2 YYNGEE. The CDR3 is 16 residues long. J lost 7 bases, V lost 5 bases, and 13 bases had no gene match. The CDR3 nucleotides are TGTGCCAGCAGTTCTCGGACTAGCGAGACCAAAAATGAGCAGTTCTTC. It is translated as CASSSRTSETKNEQFF.

This clonotype qualifies as medium-sized. V is TRBV6-1 and J is TRBJ2-1; either TRBD1 or TRBD2 may fit D (5 bases each). V lost 4 bases and J lost 2, with 12 bases in between. The germline gives CDR1 MNHNS, CDR2 SASEGT. CDR3 length: 15 residues. CDR3 region: CASSARDPPYNEQFF. Written as DNA, the CDR3 is TGTGCCAGCAGTGCTAGGGACCCTCCCTACAATGAGCAGTTCTTC.

This clonotype was counted between two and nine times. The V and J genes are TRBV4-1 and TRBJ1-2; no firm D call. Germline assignment: CDR1 MGHRA and CDR2 YSYEKL. Between the trimmed V and J ends, which lost 0 bases and 7 bases, there was a span of 6 bases. The CDR3 loop spans 12 amino acids. This CDR3 reads CASSQELGGYTF. CDR3 nucleotide sequence: TGCGCCAGCAGCCAAGAATTAGGTGGCTACACCTTC.

The chain is built from TRBV5-4 and TRBJ1-2; 8 bases line up with TRBD1. From germline, CDR1 is SGHNT and CDR2 YYREEE (reference sequence). The V and J ends lost 4 bases and 9 bases, in that order; junction bases with no gene match: 5. The CDR3 spans 12 residues. The CDR3 protein is CASSPDRVRYTF. Here the CDR3 DNA reads TGTGCCAGCAGCCCGGACAGGGTGCGCTACACCTTC.

This clonotype is medium-sized. The CDR3 protein is CASSLARNLNEQFF. CDR3 coding DNA: TGTGCCAGCAGCTTAGCGAGAAACCTCAATGAGCAGTTCTTC. This chain connects TRBV7-8 to TRBJ2-1; D not resolved. Per the germline V gene, CDR1 is SGHVS and CDR2 is FQNEAQ. This CDR3 spans 14 amino acids. V lost 0 bases, J lost 6 bases, and 9 bases lay in between.

This clonotype has only a few counts. The gene calls are TRBV30 and TRBJ2-1; D gene uncertain. Germline lookup yields CDR1 GTSNPN and CDR2 SVGIG (reference sequence). Trimming took off 5 bases at V and 4 bases at J, with 12 bases between the two ends. The CDR3 loop spans 13 amino acids. The CDR3 protein is CAWEAQRYNEQFF. The CDR3 DNA reads as TGTGCCTGGGAAGCTCAACGTTACAATGAGCAGTTCTTC.

Comment on this clonotype: The junction departs from germline at one end; a sequencing error may be responsible. The J gene is TRBJ1-1, the V gene TRBV27; D unresolved. This CDR3 is 12 amino acids long. CDR1 and CDR2 (germline): MNHEY, SMNVEV (reference sequence). The CDR3 nucleotides read TGTGCCAACAGTACAAGTCCCACTGAAGCTTTCTTT. Translation: CANSTSPTEAFF.

As for this clonotype: One junction end does not reproduce the germline sequence, and a read error may be involved. The chain employs TRBV6-4 and TRBJ2-3; maybe TRBD2 (6 bases). Germline-derived CDR1 and CDR2 are MRHNA and SNTAGT. The CDR3 runs 15 residues. In DNA form, the CDR3 reads TGTGCCAGCAGCAAAGGACTAACCCGCACAGATACGCGGTATTTC. Protein product: CASSKGLTRTDTRYF.

This clonotype was observed a single time. No conserved phenylalanine or tryptophan is present at the end of the CDR3, so a read error is the likely explanation. The J gene is TRBJ2-1, the V gene TRBV7-2; 11 bases are shared with TRBD2. The J call may be incorrect, as the DNA end agrees better with TRBJ2-5. This CDR3 is 17 amino acids long. Germline-derived CDR1 and CDR2 are SGHTA and FQGNSA. The CDR3: CASSDVAGGLQGETQYI. The CDR3 DNA reads as TGTGCCAGCAGCGACGTAGCGGGAGGGCTTCAAGGAGAGACCCAGTACATC.

This clonotype is medium-sized (0.01 to 0.1%). This chain connects TRBV10-3 to TRBJ2-5; weak D call: TRBD2 (5 bases). The V end lost 11 bases, the J end lost 1 base, and 23 bases lay between the germline ends. The CDR3 loop spans 16 amino acids. CDR1 is ENHRY and CDR2 is SYGVKD in the germline V gene. The CDR3 nucleotides are TGTGCCGTAAGGCATAGTCCCTCGGGGAGCCAAGAGACCCAGTACTTC. The encoded protein is CAVRHSPSGSQETQYF.

The chain links TRBV6-1 to TRBJ2-1, with no clear D. The J call may be incorrect, as the DNA end agrees better with TRBJ2-7. CDR1 MNHNS and CDR2 SASEGT come from the germline V gene. The CDR3 covers 11 residues. The CDR3: CASSQPYEQYF. CDR3 DNA sequence: TGTGCCAGCAGTCAACCCTACGAGCAGTACTTC.

Sample share makes this clonotype medium-sized. The V and J genes are TRBV6-1 and TRBJ2-1; maybe TRBD2 (5 bases). The V gene lost 1 base and the J gene lost 15 bases, with 16 bases spanning the gap. CDR1 MNHNS and CDR2 SASEGT come from the germline V gene. The CDR3 has 13 residues. The CDR3 loop reads CASSEGMTRALFF. CDR3 nucleotides: TGTGCCAGCAGTGAAGGGATGACGAGGGCCCTGTTCTTC.